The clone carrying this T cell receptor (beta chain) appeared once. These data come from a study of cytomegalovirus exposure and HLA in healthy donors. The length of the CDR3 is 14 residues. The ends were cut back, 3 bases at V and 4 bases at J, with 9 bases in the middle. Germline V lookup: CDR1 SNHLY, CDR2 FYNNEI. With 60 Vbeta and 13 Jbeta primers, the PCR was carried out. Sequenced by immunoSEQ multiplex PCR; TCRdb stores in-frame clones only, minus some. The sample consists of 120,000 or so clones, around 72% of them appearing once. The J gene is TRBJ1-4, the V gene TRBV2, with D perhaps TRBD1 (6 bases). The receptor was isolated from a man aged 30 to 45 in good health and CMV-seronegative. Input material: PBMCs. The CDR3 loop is CASSEVQGNEKLFF. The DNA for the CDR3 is TGTGCCAGCAGTGAGGTACAGGGTAATGAAAAACTGTTTTTT.